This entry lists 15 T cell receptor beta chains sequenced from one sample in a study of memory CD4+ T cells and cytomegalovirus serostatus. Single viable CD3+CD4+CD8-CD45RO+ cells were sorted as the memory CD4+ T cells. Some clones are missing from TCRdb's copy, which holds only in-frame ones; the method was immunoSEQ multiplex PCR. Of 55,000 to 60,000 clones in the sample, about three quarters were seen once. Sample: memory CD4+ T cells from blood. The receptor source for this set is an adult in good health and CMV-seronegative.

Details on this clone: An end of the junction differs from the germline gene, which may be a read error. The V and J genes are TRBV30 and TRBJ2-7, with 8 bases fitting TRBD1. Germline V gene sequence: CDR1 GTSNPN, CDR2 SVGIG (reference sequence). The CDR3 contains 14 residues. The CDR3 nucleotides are TGTGCCTGGACTTCAGGGACAGGACCCTACCAGCAGTACTTC. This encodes CAWTSGTGPYQQYF.

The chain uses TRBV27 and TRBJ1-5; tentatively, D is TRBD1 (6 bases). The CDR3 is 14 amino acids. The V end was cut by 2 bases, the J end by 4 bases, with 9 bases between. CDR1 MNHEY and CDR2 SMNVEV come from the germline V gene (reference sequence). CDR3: CASSLAQGNQPQHF. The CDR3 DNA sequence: TGTGCCAGCAGTTTAGCACAGGGTAATCAGCCCCAGCATTTT.

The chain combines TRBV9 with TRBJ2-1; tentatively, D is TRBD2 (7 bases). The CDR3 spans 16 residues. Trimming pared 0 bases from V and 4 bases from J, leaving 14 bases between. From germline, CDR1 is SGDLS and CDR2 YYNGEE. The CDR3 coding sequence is TGTGCCAGCAGCGTAGTCGGGGGGCGCGGTTACAATGAGCAGTTCTTC. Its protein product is CASSVVGGRGYNEQFF.

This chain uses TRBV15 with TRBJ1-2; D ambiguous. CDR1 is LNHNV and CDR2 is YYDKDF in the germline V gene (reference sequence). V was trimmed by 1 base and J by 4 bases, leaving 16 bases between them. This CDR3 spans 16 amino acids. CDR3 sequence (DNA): TGTGCCACCAGCAGAGCGGAATCAACAATTGGCTATGGCTACACCTTC. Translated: CATSRAESTIGYGYTF.

Here the CDR3 DNA reads TGTGCCAGCAGTCTTGGAGGGGTCCCAGAGACCCAGTACTTC. Translating it yields CASSLGGVPETQYF. The chain couples TRBV5-4 to TRBJ2-5; a possible D gene is TRBD2 (6 bases). V was cut by 5 bases and J by 4 bases, with 15 bases left in between. The CDR3 covers 14 residues. Germline V gene data show CDR1 as SGHNT and CDR2 as YYREEE (reference sequence). The full variable domain, completed using reference TRBV5-4 and TRBJ2-5, is ETGVTQSPTHLIKTRGQQVTLRCSSQSGHNTVSWYQQALGQGPQFIFQYYREEENGRGNFPPRFSGLQFPNYSSELNVNALELDDSALYLCASSLGGVPETQYFGPGTRLLVL.

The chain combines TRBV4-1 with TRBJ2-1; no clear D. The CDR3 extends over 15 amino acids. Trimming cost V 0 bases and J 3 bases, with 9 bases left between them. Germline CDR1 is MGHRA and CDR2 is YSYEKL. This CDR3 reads CASSQDPADYNEQFF. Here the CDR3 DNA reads TGCGCCAGCAGCCAAGATCCAGCAGACTACAATGAGCAGTTCTTC.

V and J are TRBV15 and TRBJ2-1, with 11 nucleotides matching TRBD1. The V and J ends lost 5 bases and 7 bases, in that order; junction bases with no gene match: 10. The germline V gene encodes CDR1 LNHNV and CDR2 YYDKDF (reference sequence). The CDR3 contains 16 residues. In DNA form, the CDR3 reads TGTGCCACCAGCCTAAAGACCGGGACAGGGGGGAATGAGCAGTTCTTC. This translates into CATSLKTGTGGNEQFF.

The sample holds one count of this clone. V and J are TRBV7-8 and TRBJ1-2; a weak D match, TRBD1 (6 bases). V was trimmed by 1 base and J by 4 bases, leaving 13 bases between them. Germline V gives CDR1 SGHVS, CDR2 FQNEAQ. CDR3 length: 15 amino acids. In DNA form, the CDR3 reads TGTGCCAGCAGCTTAGGGGGGGCTCGGGCCTATGGCTACACCTTC. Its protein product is CASSLGGARAYGYTF.

The CDR3 DNA reads as TGTGCCAGCCGAGACAACGGTATTGAGGAAAAACTGTTTTTT. Translating it yields CASRDNGIEEKLFF. The chain has TRBV19 and TRBJ1-4; no definite D call. The CDR3 extends over 14 amino acids. Per germline, CDR1 LNHDA and CDR2 SQIVND (reference sequence). Trimming removed 9 bases at V and 8 bases at J, with 19 bases between. The whole variable domain, filled in from reference TRBV19 and TRBJ1-4, reads DGGITQSPKYLFRKEGQNVTLSCEQNLNHDAMYWYRQDPGQGLRLIYYSQIVNDFQKGDIAEGYSVSREKKESFPLTVTSAQKNPTAFYLCASRDNGIEEKLFFGSGTQLSVL.

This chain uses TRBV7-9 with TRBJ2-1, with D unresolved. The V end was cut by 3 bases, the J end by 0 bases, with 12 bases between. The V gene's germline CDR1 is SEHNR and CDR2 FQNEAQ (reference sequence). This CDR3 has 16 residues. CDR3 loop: CASSFLARSSYNEQFF. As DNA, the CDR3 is TGTGCCAGCAGCTTTTTGGCGAGGAGCTCCTACAATGAGCAGTTCTTC.

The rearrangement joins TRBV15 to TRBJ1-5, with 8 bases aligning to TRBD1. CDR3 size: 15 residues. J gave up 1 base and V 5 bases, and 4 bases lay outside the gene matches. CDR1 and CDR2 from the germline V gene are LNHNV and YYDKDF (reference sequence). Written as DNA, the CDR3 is TGTGCCACCAGCCGGACAGGGTGGAGCAATCAGCCCCAGCATTTT. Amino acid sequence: CATSRTGWSNQPQHF.

The CDR3 is CASSPEISQLSNQPQHF. The CDR3 DNA reads TGTGCCAGTAGCCCCGAAATATCGCAACTTAGCAATCAGCCCCAGCATTTT. The chain links TRBV19 to TRBJ1-5; D is unresolved. Germline V lookup: CDR1 LNHDA, CDR2 SQIVND (reference sequence). This CDR3 has 17 residues. Trimming left V 6 bases short and J 0 bases short, with 18 bases between. Full variable domain (remainder filled in from reference TRBV19 and TRBJ1-5): DGGITQSPKYLFRKEGQNVTLSCEQNLNHDAMYWYRQDPGQGLRLIYYSQIVNDFQKGDIAEGYSVSREKKESFPLTVTSAQKNPTAFYLCASSPEISQLSNQPQHFGDGTRLSIL.

CDR3 in DNA: TGTGCCAGCAGTTTTTCAGGGGGCACTGAAAAACTGTTTTTT. Protein sequence: CASSFSGGTEKLFF. The gene calls are TRBV28 and TRBJ1-4; TRBD1 aligns across 8 bases. This CDR3 has 14 residues. Losses at the gene ends were 3 bases for V and 7 bases for J; bases not matched to a gene: 4. Germline values: CDR1 MDHEN, CDR2 SYDVKM.

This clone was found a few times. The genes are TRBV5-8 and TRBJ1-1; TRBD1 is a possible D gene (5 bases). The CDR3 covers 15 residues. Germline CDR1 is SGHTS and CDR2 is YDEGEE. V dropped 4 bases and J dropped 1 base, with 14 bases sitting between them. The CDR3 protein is CASSPRGGKNTEAFF. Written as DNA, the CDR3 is TGTGCCAGCAGCCCCCGCGGGGGGAAGAACACTGAAGCTTTCTTT.

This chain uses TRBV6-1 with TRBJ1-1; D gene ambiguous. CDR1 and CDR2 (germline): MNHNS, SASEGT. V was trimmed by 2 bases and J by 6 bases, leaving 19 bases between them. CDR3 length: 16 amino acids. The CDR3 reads CASSESVGIGSAEAFF. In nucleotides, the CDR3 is TGTGCCAGCAGTGAATCAGTGGGGATTGGGAGCGCTGAAGCTTTCTTT.